Listed below are T cell receptor beta chains from one sample, sequenced in a study of blood T cell repertoires in COVID-19. The method was immunoSEQ multiplex PCR; TCRdb's version includes in-frame clones alone and lacks a portion of them. In the table there are roughly 300,000 clones, about 88% of which are singletons. The sequenced material came from PBMCs or T cells enriched from blood (not recorded which). The receptors here all came from a woman aged 25-40 years who had recovered from COVID-19. The CDR3 runs from the conserved cysteine through the conserved F or W. D genes are given only for firm matches. Expanded clones are given a class, and other clones once, few, many or no size at all.

j_call	d_call	clone_size	v_call	cdr3_aa	cdr3_nt
TRBJ2-5	TRBD1	NA	TRBV5-1	CASSLGTGGETQYF	TGCGCCAGCAGCTTGGGGACAGGAGGAGAGACCCAGTACTTC
TRBJ2-2	TRBD2	NA	TRBV7-9	CASSPPGGALHTGELFF	TGTGCCAGCAGCCCCCCGGGGGGGGCCTTACACACCGGGGAGCTGTTTTTT
TRBJ1-1	NA	NA	TRBV4-1	CASSQTERGWGNTEAFF	TGCGCCAGCAGCCAAACGGAAAGGGGATGGGGGAACACTGAAGCTTTCTTT
TRBJ1-6	TRBD1	NA	TRBV11-2	CASSPGQGHSYNSPLHF	TGTGCCAGCAGCCCAGGACAGGGTCACTCCTATAATTCACCCCTCCACTTT
TRBJ1-5	TRBD1	NA	TRBV28	CASSFQGATQPQHF	TGTGCCAGCAGTTTTCAGGGGGCAACTCAGCCCCAGCATTTT
TRBJ2-3	NA	NA	TRBV9	CASNQGADTQYF	TGTGCCAGCAACCAGGGCGCAGATACGCAGTATTTT
TRBJ2-3	NA	NA	TRBV11-3	CASSWESGWADTQYF	TGTGCCAGCAGCTGGGAATCGGGGTGGGCAGATACGCAGTATTTT
TRBJ1-2	NA	NA	TRBV7-8	CASSLDQGGYGYTF	TGTGCCAGCAGCTTAGACCAGGGAGGCTATGGCTACACCTTC
TRBJ1-5	NA	NA	TRBV12-3/TRBV12-4	CASSLEHQPQHF	TGTGCCAGCAGTTTAGAGCATCAGCCCCAGCATTTT
TRBJ1-3	NA	NA	TRBV3-1/TRBV3-2	CASSQESGQRGNTIYF	TGTGCCAGCAGCCAAGAGTCAGGGCAGCGCGGAAACACCATATATTTT
TRBJ1-5	NA	NA	TRBV2	CASTDSSGQRPNQPQHF	TGTGCCAGCACAGATTCCAGTGGACAGAGACCAAATCAGCCCCAGCATTTT
TRBJ1-2	TRBD1	NA	TRBV25-1	CASSESGQGDRNAGYTF	TGTGCCAGCAGTGAATCTGGGCAGGGGGACAGAAACGCGGGCTACACCTTC
TRBJ1-6	TRBD1	NA	TRBV30	CACRQGVFTLHF	TGTGCCTGCCGGCAGGGGGTATTCACCCTCCACTTT
TRBJ1-6	TRBD1	NA	TRBV7-9	CASAPPGQGNSPLHF	TGTGCCAGCGCCCCTCCGGGACAGGGAAATTCACCCCTCCACTTT
TRBJ1-3	NA	NA	TRBV14	CASSQDFKGKGNTIYF	TGTGCCAGCAGCCAAGATTTTAAGGGGAAGGGGAACACCATATATTTT
TRBJ2-1	TRBD2	NA	TRBV6-2/TRBV6-3	CASSYPGGGYNEQFF	TGTGCCAGCAGTTACCCGGGGGGTGGATACAATGAGCAGTTCTTC
TRBJ1-6	TRBD1	NA	TRBV11-2	CASSPGTGGSPLHF	TGTGCCAGCAGCCCCGGGACAGGGGGCTCGCCCCTCCACTTT
TRBJ2-3	TRBD2	NA	TRBV6-6	CASSPHHGRGITDTQYF	TGTGCCAGCAGTCCACACCATGGGCGGGGGATCACAGATACGCAGTATTTT
TRBJ2-2	TRBD2	NA	TRBV9	CASSVSGGGSTGELFF	TGTGCCAGCAGCGTAAGCGGGGGGGGCTCCACCGGGGAGCTGTTTTTT
TRBJ2-7	TRBD1	NA	TRBV3-1/TRBV3-2	CASSPRDRGSYEQYF	TGTGCCAGCAGCCCACGGGACAGGGGCTCCTACGAGCAGTACTTC
TRBJ2-3	NA	once	TRBV25-1	CASSESGRQGRKDTQYF	TGTGCCAGCAGTGAATCTGGGCGGCAGGGGAGAAAAGATACGCAGTATTTT
TRBJ1-6	NA	NA	TRBV7-9	CASSPINSPLHF	TGTGCCAGCAGCCCTATCAATTCACCCCTCCACTTT
TRBJ1-2	TRBD1	once	TRBV5-1	CASSIAGGMDYGYTF	TGCGCCAGCAGCATCGCAGGGGGTATGGACTATGGCTACACCTTC
TRBJ1-3	NA	NA	TRBV7-2	CASSPYSSSGNTIYF	TGTGCCAGCAGCCCCTACTCGAGCTCTGGAAACACCATATATTTT
TRBJ1-2	NA	NA	TRBV5-1	CASSLGWTAYGYTF	TGCGCCAGCAGCTTGGGCTGGACAGCGTATGGCTACACCTTC
TRBJ2-7	TRBD1	NA	TRBV5-1	CASSLGQDSSYEQYF	TGCGCCAGCAGCTTAGGACAGGACAGCTCCTACGAGCAGTACTTC
TRBJ2-2	TRBD2	NA	TRBV5-5	CASSLKGGRGRNTGELFF	TGTGCCAGCAGCCTCAAGGGCGGGCGGGGGAGGAACACCGGGGAGCTGTTTTTT
TRBJ1-3	TRBD1	NA	TRBV5-4	CASSLRDRPSSGNTIYF	TGTGCCAGCAGCTTGAGGGACAGGCCCTCCTCTGGAAACACCATATATTTT